The 23 T cell receptor beta chains presented below share a single source sample, sequenced in a study of blood T cell repertoires in COVID-19. Produced via immunoSEQ multiplex PCR; TCRdb's table is partial and in-frame only. The repertoire holds 200,000 to 250,000 clones, with 87% as singletons. The source material was PBMCs or T cells enriched from blood (not recorded which). These receptors were obtained from a man in his thirties or forties who had recovered from COVID-19.

In nucleotides, the CDR3 is TGCGCCAGCAGCCAGGATCGAATCTCCTTCAGGGGGCTTCTTGGCTACACCTTC. Encoded protein: CASSQDRISFRGLLGYTF. The rearrangement uses TRBV4-3 and TRBJ1-2, with 8 bases identical to TRBD1. The CDR3 runs 18 residues. Germline trimming cut 3 bases from V and 7 bases from J; bases unmatched to any gene: 19. The germline V gene encodes CDR1 LGHNA and CDR2 YSLEER.

This chain uses TRBV5-6 with TRBJ1-4, with TRBD1 identical over 10 bases. The germline CDR1 and CDR2 sequences are SGHDT and YYEEEE. V lost 4 bases, J lost 4 bases, and 10 bases stayed unmatched. The length of the CDR3 is 17 residues. In DNA form, the CDR3 reads TGTGCCAGCAGCGACGGGGGACAGGGGCGAAGTAATGAAAAACTGTTTTTT. This codes for CASSDGGQGRSNEKLFF. Full variable domain (missing parts from reference TRBV5-6 and TRBJ1-4): DAGVTQSPTHLIKTRGQQVTLRCSPKSGHDTVSWYQQALGQGPQFIFQYYEEEERQRGNFPDRFSGHQFPNYSSELNVNALLLGDSALYLCASSDGGQGRSNEKLFFGSGTQLSVL.

The J gene is TRBJ1-5, the V gene TRBV6-5; TRBD1 is a possible D gene (5 bases). Between the trimmed V and J ends, which lost 0 bases and 2 bases, there was a span of 8 bases. The CDR3 extends over 15 amino acids. Germline-derived CDR1 and CDR2 are MNHEY and SVGAGI. The CDR3 DNA follows: TGTGCCAGCAGTTACTCGAAACAGGGCAATCAGCCCCAGCATTTT. Translation: CASSYSKQGNQPQHF.

The genes are TRBV28 and TRBJ1-4, with 8 bases lining up with TRBD1. This CDR3 spans 17 amino acids. Germline values: CDR1 MDHEN, CDR2 SYDVKM. V shed 5 bases and J 8 bases; nucleotides not matched to a gene: 16. This CDR3 reads CASSVETNRGGREKLFF. For the CDR3, the DNA is TGTGCCAGCAGTGTAGAGACGAACAGGGGGGGAAGAGAAAAACTGTTTTTT. The full variable domain, completed using reference TRBV28 and TRBJ1-4, is DVKVTQSSRYLVKRTGEKVFLECVQDMDHENMFWYRQDPGLGLRLIYFSYDVKMKEKGDIPEGYSVSREKKERFSLILESASTNQTSMYLCASSVETNRGGREKLFFGSGTQLSVL.

This chain connects TRBV7-2 to TRBJ1-2; no reliable D call. This CDR3 region has 13 residues. Germline V lookup: CDR1 SGHTA, CDR2 FQGNSA. V was pared by 3 bases and J by 1 base, with 6 bases between. The CDR3 bases are TGTGCCAGCAGCTTTGTTAATAACTATGGCTACACCTTC. Its translation: CASSFVNNYGYTF.

The rearrangement links TRBV2 to TRBJ2-5; possibly TRBD1 for D (6 bases). The CDR3 has 14 residues. V shed 9 bases and J shed 3 bases, with 17 bases lying between them. The germline gives CDR1 SNHLY, CDR2 FYNNEI. CDR3 region: CASSTTGTKETQYF. The CDR3, as DNA: TGTGCCAGTTCGACAACAGGGACCAAAGAGACCCAGTACTTC. Drawing the rest from reference TRBV2 and TRBJ2-5, the complete variable domain is EPEVTQTPSHQVTQMGQEVILRCVPISNHLYFYWYRQILGQKVEFLVSFYNNEISEKSEIFDDQFSVERPDGSNFTLKIRSTKLEDSAMYFCASSTTGTKETQYFGPGTRLLVL.

This chain joins TRBV7-2 and TRBJ2-5; 8 positions agree with TRBD2. Germline assignment: CDR1 SGHTA and CDR2 FQGNSA. The CDR3 covers 15 residues. J was trimmed by 1 base and V by 2 bases; bases with no gene match: 3. This chain's CDR3 is CASSLRGGSQETQYF. CDR3 nucleotides: TGTGCCAGCAGCTTACGGGGGGGGAGCCAAGAGACCCAGTACTTC. The variable domain in full, with the rest retrieved from reference TRBV7-2 and TRBJ2-5, is GAGVSQSPSNKVTEKGKDVELRCDPISGHTALYWYRQSLGQGLEFLIYFQGNSAPDKSGLPSDRFSAERTGGSVSTLTIQRTQQEDSAVYLCASSLRGGSQETQYFGPGTRLLVL.

The count of this clone is one. This rearrangement joins TRBV6-5 to TRBJ1-6, with a weak D call TRBD1 (6 bases). Germline V gene lookup returns CDR1 MNHEY and CDR2 SVGAGI. Between the trimmed V and J ends, which lost 5 bases and 8 bases, there was a span of 16 bases. The CDR3 loop spans 15 amino acids. The CDR3 coding sequence is TGTGCCAGCAGTCGCCAAGGACAGCCGCATTCACCCCTCCACTTT. It yields the protein CASSRQGQPHSPLHF.

A single count supports this clone. CDR3 protein: CASSQGADNQPQHF. The CDR3 DNA reads TGTGCCAGCTCGCAGGGGGCCGACAATCAGCCCCAGCATTTT. The chain links TRBV18 to TRBJ1-5, with 8 nucleotides matching TRBD1. Germline loops: CDR1 KGHSH, CDR2 LQKENI. The CDR3 contains 14 residues. V lost 6 bases and J lost 3; bases outside the gene matches: 4.

The chain employs TRBV19 and TRBJ1-1, with a weak D call TRBD1 (6 bases). The germline CDR1 and CDR2 sequences are LNHDA and SQIVND (reference sequence). CDR3 length: 12 amino acids. Trimming removed 5 bases from V and 10 bases from J, with 14 bases in between. CDR3 DNA sequence: TGTGCCAGTAGTGGCCAGGGGCACGGAGCTTTCTTT. Amino acids: CASSGQGHGAFF.

This rearrangement joins TRBV11-2 to TRBJ2-3, with TRBD2 as a possible D gene (6 bases). Per germline, CDR1 SGHAT and CDR2 FQNNGV. The CDR3 is 16 amino acids. V shed 4 bases and J shed 4 bases, with 18 bases lying between them. This CDR3 is CASSYGGPAGADTQYF. CDR3 sequence (DNA): TGTGCCAGCAGCTACGGGGGACCTGCTGGCGCAGATACGCAGTATTTT.

The chain combines TRBV7-2 with TRBJ1-2, with a weak D call TRBD1 (5 bases). CDR3 length: 13 residues. V was cut by 5 bases and J by 8 bases, with 15 bases left in between. Germline assignment: CDR1 SGHTA and CDR2 FQGNSA. CDR3 loop: CASSEQEYKGYTF. The CDR3 coding sequence is TGTGCCAGCAGCGAACAGGAATATAAGGGCTACACCTTC. The full variable domain, its missing parts supplied by reference TRBV7-2 and TRBJ1-2, is GAGVSQSPSNKVTEKGKDVELRCDPISGHTALYWYRQSLGQGLEFLIYFQGNSAPDKSGLPSDRFSAERTGGSVSTLTIQRTQQEDSAVYLCASSEQEYKGYTFGSGTRLTVV.

This chain connects TRBV4-3 to TRBJ1-3; D is undetermined. Germline CDR1 reads LGHNA; CDR2 reads YSLEER. The CDR3 covers 15 residues. The ends were cut back, 1 base at V and 2 bases at J, with 9 bases in the middle. The CDR3, as DNA: TGCGCCAGCAGCCAAGTGACCGGAGCTGGAAACACCATATATTTT. Its translation is CASSQVTGAGNTIYF.

The V call is TRBV30, the J call TRBJ1-1; 7 positions match TRBD1. CDR3 size: 13 residues. CDR1 and CDR2 from the germline V gene are GTSNPN and SVGIG (reference sequence). V shed 5 bases and J 5 bases; nucleotides not matched to a gene: 8. The CDR3 DNA sequence: TGTGCCTGGCGTCAGGGGGTGGGGACTGAAGCTTTCTTT. Residues: CAWRQGVGTEAFF. The whole variable domain, filled in from reference TRBV30 and TRBJ1-1, reads SQTIHQWPATLVQPVGSPLSLECTVEGTSNPNLYWYRQAAGRGLQLLFYSVGIGQISSEVPQNLSASRPQDRQFILSSKKLLLSDSGFYLCAWRQGVGTEAFFGQGTRLTVV.

The chain combines TRBV28 with TRBJ2-2; 14 bases are a match to TRBD2. CDR3 length: 17 amino acids. The V gene end was trimmed by 4 bases and the J gene end by 4 bases; junction bases not matched to a gene: 5. Per the germline V gene, CDR1 is MDHEN and CDR2 is SYDVKM. In DNA, the CDR3 is TGTGCCAGCAGTTCCAGGACTAGCGGGAGGATCACCGGGGAGCTGTTTTTT. Translated, it gives CASSSRTSGRITGELFF. The full variable domain, with the rest looked up from reference TRBV28 and TRBJ2-2, is DVKVTQSSRYLVKRTGEKVFLECVQDMDHENMFWYRQDPGLGLRLIYFSYDVKMKEKGDIPEGYSVSREKKERFSLILESASTNQTSMYLCASSSRTSGRITGELFFGEGSRLTVL.

This sequence joins TRBV10-3 and TRBJ2-6, with 8 bases identical to TRBD1. CDR3 length: 16 amino acids. The germline V gene encodes CDR1 ENHRY and CDR2 SYGVKD. The J segment lost 4 bases and the V segment lost 6 bases, leaving 8 bases of the junction unmatched. Written as DNA, the CDR3 is TGTGCCATCAGAAAAGGACAGGGCGCCGGGGCCAACGTCCTGACTTTC. It yields the protein CAIRKGQGAGANVLTF.

The rearrangement links TRBV9 to TRBJ1-6; 9 bases fit TRBD1. With V trimmed by 5 bases and J by 9 bases, 9 bases remained unmatched. Germline V gives CDR1 SGDLS, CDR2 YYNGEE. The CDR3 runs to 15 residues. The CDR3 nucleotides read TGTGCCAGCAGTTACAGGGACAGGGAGGGTTCACCCCTCCACTTT. Translated: CASSYRDREGSPLHF.

This clone occurred once. The V and J genes are TRBV24-1 and TRBJ1-4, with TRBD1 identical over 9 bases. CDR1 is KGHDR, CDR2 SFDVKD, per germline. Trimming at V came to 3 bases and at J to 5 bases, leaving 3 bases not matched to a gene. The CDR3 runs to 15 residues. This CDR3 reads CATSDEGTGNEKLFF. The CDR3 DNA reads as TGTGCCACCAGTGATGAAGGGACAGGGAATGAAAAACTGTTTTTT.

V is TRBV28 and J is TRBJ2-1, with TRBD2 matching over 8 bases. The CDR3 has 15 residues. Per germline, CDR1 MDHEN and CDR2 SYDVKM. The ends lost 3 bases at V and 2 bases at J; junction bases unmatched: 3. The DNA of the CDR3 is TGTGCCAGCAGTTTTAGCGGGATTCCCTACAATGAGCAGTTCTTC. Protein: CASSFSGIPYNEQFF.

This clone appeared once. CDR3 sequence (DNA): TGTGCCAGCAGTGCCCACGGCGGTAGCGGGGGGGCCTATGAGCAGTTCTTC. As protein: CASSAHGGSGGAYEQFF. J is TRBJ2-1 and V is TRBV6-4, with 11 bases fitting TRBD2. The CDR3 length is 17 residues. Germline CDR1 is MRHNA and CDR2 is SNTAGT. V was pared by 4 bases and J by 8 bases, with 13 bases of the junction left unmatched.

The V gene is TRBV4-3, the J gene TRBJ1-1, with D unclear. V was trimmed by 0 bases and J by 6 bases, leaving 11 bases between them. Per the germline V gene, CDR1 is LGHNA and CDR2 is YSLEER. The CDR3 is 14 amino acids. The CDR3 coding sequence is TGCGCCAGCAGCCAAGATCCGGGTTGGCCTGAAGCTTTCTTT. It is translated as CASSQDPGWPEAFF.

This clone has a count of ten or more. J is TRBJ2-7 and V is TRBV12-3 or TRBV12-4; 7 bases are a match to TRBD1. V trimming: 10 bases; J trimming: 6 bases; junction bases outside the gene matches: 3. This CDR3 has 10 amino acids. The CDR3 nucleotides read TGTGCCAATGGACAGGTCGAGCAGTACTTC. Its protein product is CANGQVEQYF.

The J gene is TRBJ2-2, the V gene TRBV28; D perhaps matches TRBD1 (6 bases). The CDR3 length is 15 residues. Germline-derived CDR1 and CDR2 are MDHEN and SYDVKM. V lost 5 bases to trimming and J lost 0 bases, with 10 bases between them. CDR3 DNA sequence: TGTGCCAGCAGTCCTTGGACAGCGAACACCGGGGAGCTGTTTTTT. Amino acid sequence: CASSPWTANTGELFF.